This is a list of T cell receptor beta chains from one sample in a study of OX40 agonist ivuxolimab in advanced cancers. Method: immunoSEQ multiplex PCR; TCRdb's copy keeps in-frame clones and lacks some. Counted here are 96,000 or so clones, roughly four fifths occurring once; the ten biggest clones make up roughly 5.8%. Material: CD4+ or CD8+ T cells sorted from blood, obtained in a trial of the OX40 agonist ivuxolimab. Source of these receptors: an adult with an advanced solid tumor such as melanoma, head and neck, liver or kidney cancer. CDR3s include the opening cysteine and the closing phenylalanine or tryptophan. The order of the fields is CDR3 DNA, CDR3 protein, clone size, V gene, D gene, J gene. A D gene is named only where the DNA matches it firmly. Not all rows give a size; the values are once, few, many and, for expanded clones, a class.

cdr3_nt: TGTGCCATCAGTGAGTCGAGGCTAGCGGGGGGAAACACCGGGGAGCTGTTTTTT
cdr3_aa: CAISESRLAGGNTGELFF
clone_size: .
v_call: TRBV10-3
d_call: TRBD2
j_call: TRBJ2-2

cdr3_nt: TGTGCCAGCAGCTTAGAGGGTGCCCGGGGGCAGTACTTC
cdr3_aa: CASSLEGARGQYF
clone_size: .
v_call: TRBV7-2
d_call: .
j_call: TRBJ2-7

cdr3_nt: TGTGCCAGCAGCGTCGCCGGGACAGGGCACACCTATGGCTACACCTTC
cdr3_aa: CASSVAGTGHTYGYTF
clone_size: .
v_call: TRBV7-8
d_call: TRBD1
j_call: TRBJ1-2

cdr3_nt: TGTGCCAGCAGCAAAGCGACAGGGGGCGGCGAGCAGTACTTC
cdr3_aa: CASSKATGGGEQYF
clone_size: once
v_call: TRBV9
d_call: TRBD1
j_call: TRBJ2-7

cdr3_nt: TGTGCCAGCAGCTTAGCGGGGGGGCCTGGAACAGATACGCAGTATTTT
cdr3_aa: CASSLAGGPGTDTQYF
clone_size: .
v_call: TRBV7-2
d_call: .
j_call: TRBJ2-3

cdr3_nt: TGTGCCAGCAGTCCTTGGACAGGGGGCGCAGATACGCAGTATTTT
cdr3_aa: CASSPWTGGADTQYF
clone_size: .
v_call: TRBV27
d_call: TRBD1
j_call: TRBJ2-3

cdr3_nt: TGTGCCAGCAGCCCTCTTGGGAGCACTGAAGCTTTCTTT
cdr3_aa: CASSPLGSTEAFF
clone_size: .
v_call: TRBV7-9
d_call: .
j_call: TRBJ1-1

cdr3_nt: TGTGCCAGCAGCAAGCCGGGACTAGCGGTCACAGATACGCAGTATTTT
cdr3_aa: CASSKPGLAVTDTQYF
clone_size: .
v_call: TRBV7-9
d_call: TRBD2
j_call: TRBJ2-3

cdr3_nt: TGTGCCAGCTCACCAGTTGGGGTCAGCTCGCGGGGATCCTACGAGCAGTACTTC
cdr3_aa: CASSPVGVSSRGSYEQYF
clone_size: .
v_call: TRBV18
d_call: .
j_call: TRBJ2-7

cdr3_nt: TGTGCCAGCAGTGTCACCTTGGACAGGGTCACTGAAGCTTTCTTT
cdr3_aa: CASSVTLDRVTEAFF
clone_size: .
v_call: TRBV6-1
d_call: TRBD1
j_call: TRBJ1-1

cdr3_nt: TGCGCCAGCAGCTTGGATGGGGCTGCGGGAGTGAACACCGGGGAGCTGTTTTTT
cdr3_aa: CASSLDGAAGVNTGELFF
clone_size: once
v_call: TRBV5-1
d_call: TRBD2
j_call: TRBJ2-2

cdr3_nt: TGTGCCAGCAGCTTAGGGGGGACAGGGGCCGCCTACGAGCAGTACTTC
cdr3_aa: CASSLGGTGAAYEQYF
clone_size: .
v_call: TRBV11-2
d_call: TRBD1
j_call: TRBJ2-7

cdr3_nt: TGTGCCAGCTCACCAATGGGCCAAATGGGAACCAAGACCGGGGAGCTGTTTTTT
cdr3_aa: CASSPMGQMGTKTGELFF
clone_size: .
v_call: TRBV18
d_call: .
j_call: TRBJ2-2

cdr3_nt: TGTGCCAGCAGCCCCACAGGGACTAGCGGGAGCAATGAGCAGTTCTTC
cdr3_aa: CASSPTGTSGSNEQFF
clone_size: few
v_call: TRBV7-6
d_call: TRBD2
j_call: TRBJ2-1

cdr3_nt: TGCGCCAGCAGCTTGGGGACTAGCTGGTCCAAAAACATTCAGTACTTC
cdr3_aa: CASSLGTSWSKNIQYF
clone_size: .
v_call: TRBV5-1
d_call: TRBD2
j_call: TRBJ2-4

cdr3_nt: TGTGCCAGCAGCTTGTCCGGTGCATCCTACGAGCAGTACTTC
cdr3_aa: CASSLSGASYEQYF
clone_size: .
v_call: TRBV7-2
d_call: .
j_call: TRBJ2-7

cdr3_nt: TGTGCCAGCTCACCAGGACAGGGGGCCAACTATGGCTACACCTTC
cdr3_aa: CASSPGQGANYGYTF
clone_size: .
v_call: TRBV18
d_call: TRBD1
j_call: TRBJ1-2

cdr3_nt: TGTGCCAGCAGTTTCTCCCGGGAGGGGCTGTACGAGCAGTACTTC
cdr3_aa: CASSFSREGLYEQYF
clone_size: .
v_call: TRBV27
d_call: TRBD2
j_call: TRBJ2-7

cdr3_nt: TGTGCCAGCAGCCAAGGACTTTACGGAGAGACCCAGTACTTC
cdr3_aa: CASSQGLYGETQYF
clone_size: once
v_call: TRBV4-2
d_call: .
j_call: TRBJ2-5

cdr3_nt: TGCGCCAGCAGCTTAGGGGGCGCGAATGAAAAACTGTTTTTT
cdr3_aa: CASSLGGANEKLFF
clone_size: .
v_call: TRBV5-1
d_call: TRBD1
j_call: TRBJ1-4

cdr3_nt: TGCAGTGCCCGGTCCCCTGATACGCAGTATTTT
cdr3_aa: CSARSPDTQYF
clone_size: .
v_call: TRBV20-1
d_call: .
j_call: TRBJ2-3

cdr3_nt: TGTGCCAGCAGCTTACAGGCGGGGGCTTATGGCTACACCTTC
cdr3_aa: CASSLQAGAYGYTF
clone_size: few
v_call: TRBV7-8
d_call: .
j_call: TRBJ1-2

cdr3_nt: TGTGCCAGCAGCTTAGGGGCGGTGAGAGCAGATACGCAGTATTTT
cdr3_aa: CASSLGAVRADTQYF
clone_size: .
v_call: TRBV7-2
d_call: .
j_call: TRBJ2-3

cdr3_nt: TGTGCCAGCAGTGAAGAAGCGGGAGGAAGGGAGCAGTTCTTC
cdr3_aa: CASSEEAGGREQFF
clone_size: .
v_call: TRBV6-4
d_call: TRBD2
j_call: TRBJ2-1

cdr3_nt: TGTGCCATCGGACTAGCGGGGGGGTTCGGGACCCAGTACTTC
cdr3_aa: CAIGLAGGFGTQYF
clone_size: .
v_call: TRBV10-3
d_call: TRBD2
j_call: TRBJ2-5

cdr3_nt: TGTGCCAGTAGTACCAGGACTAGCGGGGGGGCGACCGAGCAGTACTTC
cdr3_aa: CASSTRTSGGATEQYF
clone_size: .
v_call: TRBV19
d_call: TRBD2
j_call: TRBJ2-7

cdr3_nt: TGTGCCATCAGTGAAGGGAGGGTAATTAGCAATCAGCCCCAGCATTTT
cdr3_aa: CAISEGRVISNQPQHF
clone_size: .
v_call: TRBV10-3
d_call: .
j_call: TRBJ1-5

cdr3_nt: TGCGCCAGCAGGGAGTTTCTGAACACTGAAGCTTTCTTT
cdr3_aa: CASREFLNTEAFF
clone_size: .
v_call: TRBV5-1
d_call: .
j_call: TRBJ1-1

cdr3_nt: TGTGCCAGCAGCCAAGCGCTAGCGGGAGACCCCTACGAGCAGTACTTC
cdr3_aa: CASSQALAGDPYEQYF
clone_size: .
v_call: TRBV4-2
d_call: TRBD2
j_call: TRBJ2-7

cdr3_nt: TGTGCCAGCAGCCGCCGGACAGTTTCGGTCGAGCAGTACTTC
cdr3_aa: CASSRRTVSVEQYF
clone_size: .
v_call: TRBV11-2
d_call: .
j_call: TRBJ2-7

cdr3_nt: TGTGCCAGCAGCTCAACTACAGGCTACGAGCAGTACTTC
cdr3_aa: CASSSTTGYEQYF
clone_size: .
v_call: TRBV7-2
d_call: .
j_call: TRBJ2-7

cdr3_nt: TGTGCCAGTACCCCCGGGGGGCGGCTCCAAGAGACCCAGTACTTC
cdr3_aa: CASTPGGRLQETQYF
clone_size: .
v_call: TRBV19
d_call: .
j_call: TRBJ2-5

cdr3_nt: TGCGCCAGCAGCCAAGATCGGCAGGGGGAATCCTACGAGCAGTACTTC
cdr3_aa: CASSQDRQGESYEQYF
clone_size: .
v_call: TRBV4-1
d_call: TRBD1
j_call: TRBJ2-7

cdr3_nt: TGTGCCAGCGGTTTTACAGGAACATGGGGCAATCAGCCCCAGCATTTT
cdr3_aa: CASGFTGTWGNQPQHF
clone_size: .
v_call: TRBV6-5
d_call: .
j_call: TRBJ1-5

cdr3_nt: TGTGCCAGCAGTCCGAACCCAAACAGGGGGCAAGATCAAGCTTTCTTT
cdr3_aa: CASSPNPNRGQDQAFF
clone_size: .
v_call: TRBV27
d_call: TRBD1
j_call: TRBJ1-1

cdr3_nt: TGTGCCAGCTCACCACGGCAGGCCATCACCTACGAGCAGTACTTC
cdr3_aa: CASSPRQAITYEQYF
clone_size: few
v_call: TRBV18
d_call: .
j_call: TRBJ2-7

cdr3_nt: TGTGCCAGTAGTATGGGGTGGGACAGCTTCTCCTACGAGCAGTACTTC
cdr3_aa: CASSMGWDSFSYEQYF
clone_size: .
v_call: TRBV19
d_call: TRBD1
j_call: TRBJ2-7

cdr3_nt: TGCGCCAGCAGCCAGGAGGGACTAGCTGGGCGCACAGATACGCAGTATTTT
cdr3_aa: CASSQEGLAGRTDTQYF
clone_size: .
v_call: TRBV4-1
d_call: TRBD2
j_call: TRBJ2-3

cdr3_nt: TGTGGAACAGGCGGACAGCCGAACACTGAAGCTTTCTTT
cdr3_aa: CGTGGQPNTEAFF
clone_size: .
v_call: TRBV19
d_call: .
j_call: TRBJ1-1

cdr3_nt: TGTGCCAGCAGTTACGTGGGGATCGGCTATGGCTACACCTTC
cdr3_aa: CASSYVGIGYGYTF
clone_size: .
v_call: TRBV6-5
d_call: .
j_call: TRBJ1-2

cdr3_nt: TGTGCCAGTAGTCGACAGGGGGAGTCCTACGAGCAGTACTTC
cdr3_aa: CASSRQGESYEQYF
clone_size: .
v_call: TRBV19
d_call: TRBD1
j_call: TRBJ2-7